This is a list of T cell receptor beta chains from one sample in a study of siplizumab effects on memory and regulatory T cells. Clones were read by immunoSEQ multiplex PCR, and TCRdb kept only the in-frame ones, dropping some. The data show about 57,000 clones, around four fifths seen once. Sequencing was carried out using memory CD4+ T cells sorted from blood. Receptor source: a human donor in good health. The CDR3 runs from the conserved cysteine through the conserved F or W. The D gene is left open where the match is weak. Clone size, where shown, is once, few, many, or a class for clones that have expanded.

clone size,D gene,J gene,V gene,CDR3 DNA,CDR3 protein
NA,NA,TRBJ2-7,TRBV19,TGTGCCAGTAGTACACAGGGTCCGGGCTACGAGCAGTACTTC,CASSTQGPGYEQYF
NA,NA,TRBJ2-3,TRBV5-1,TGCGCCAGCAGAATATTTGGCGGGAGCACAGATACGCAGTATTTT,CASRIFGGSTDTQYF
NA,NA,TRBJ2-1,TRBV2,TGTGCCAGCAGTGAAAGGCAGGGGGGGTACAATGAGCAGTTCTTC,CASSERQGGYNEQFF
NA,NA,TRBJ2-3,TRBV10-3,TGTGCCATCAGTGAGTCGGAGGGGGGACCCACAGATACGCAGTATTTT,CAISESEGGPTDTQYF
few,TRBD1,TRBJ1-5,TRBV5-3,TGTGCCAGAAGACGACAGGGAGGTAGTCAGCCCCAGCATTTT,CARRRQGGSQPQHF
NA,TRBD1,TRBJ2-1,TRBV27,TGTGCCAGCAGCTCGACAGGGGCCTTTCGAGTCAATGAGCAGTTCTTC,CASSSTGAFRVNEQFF
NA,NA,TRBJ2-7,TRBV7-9,TGTGCCAGCAGCCCGGACGGAAGGAGGGGCTACTACGAGCAGTACTTC,CASSPDGRRGYYEQYF
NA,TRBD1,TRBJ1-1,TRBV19,TGTGCCAGTAGTATATCGGGACAGACCTACACTGAAGCTTTCTTT,CASSISGQTYTEAFF
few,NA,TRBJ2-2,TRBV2,TGTGCCAGCAGTGAACGGTGGGCCGGGGAGCTGTTTTTT,CASSERWAGELFF
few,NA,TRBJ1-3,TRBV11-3,TGTGCCAGCAGCCCTCAGGGAGGAAACACCATATATTTT,CASSPQGGNTIYF
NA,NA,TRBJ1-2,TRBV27,TGTGCCAGCAGACGGACGTCAGACTCCCGTTCCTATGGCTACACCTTC,CASRRTSDSRSYGYTF
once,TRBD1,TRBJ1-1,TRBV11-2,TGTGCCAGCAGCCCAAGGTATCGGGACAGGGGGATCACTGAAGCTTTCTTT,CASSPRYRDRGITEAFF
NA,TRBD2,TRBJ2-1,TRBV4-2,TGTGCCAGCAGCCATCCGGGACTAGCGGGAGGGGAGAGTGAGCAGTTCTTC,CASSHPGLAGGESEQFF
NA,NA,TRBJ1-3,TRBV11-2,TGTGCCAGCAGCGCAGGCAAAGGACAGCTCCTCTCTGGAAACACCATATATTTT,CASSAGKGQLLSGNTIYF
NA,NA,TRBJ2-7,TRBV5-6,TGTGCCAGCACGTGGGGCAACTACGAGCAGTACTTC,CASTWGNYEQYF
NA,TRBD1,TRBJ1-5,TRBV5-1,TGCGCCAGCAGCTTCACAGGGGCTTCCAATCAGCCCCAGCATTTT,CASSFTGASNQPQHF
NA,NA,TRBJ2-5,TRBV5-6,TGTGCCAGCAGCTTGAGGAAAGTTTTCCAAGAGACCCAGTACTTC,CASSLRKVFQETQYF
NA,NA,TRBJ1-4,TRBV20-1,TGCAGTGCTAGTGGGGACACTAAACTGTTTTTT,CSASGDTKLFF
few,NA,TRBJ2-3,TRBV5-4,TGTGCCAGCAGCTTGGCCGGAACCCGGAGAGGCACAGATACGCAGTATTTT,CASSLAGTRRGTDTQYF
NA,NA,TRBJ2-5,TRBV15,TGTGCCACCAGCATTCGGGGATGGGAGACCCAGTACTTC,CATSIRGWETQYF
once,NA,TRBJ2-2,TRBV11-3,TGTGCCAGCAGCCCCGGCTACGGCCAAACCGGGGAGCTGTTTTTT,CASSPGYGQTGELFF
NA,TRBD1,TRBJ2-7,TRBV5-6,TGTGCCAGCAGCTTTGGGACAGGGGACTCCGAGCAGTACTTC,CASSFGTGDSEQYF
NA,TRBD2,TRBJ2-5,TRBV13,TGTGCCAGCAGCTTAGTCTGGGAGGGGGAGACCCAGTACTTC,CASSLVWEGETQYF
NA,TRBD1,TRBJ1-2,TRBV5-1,TGCGCCAGCAGCTCCGACCCCGGGACAGCCTATGGCTACACCTTC,CASSSDPGTAYGYTF
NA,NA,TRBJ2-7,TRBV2,TGTGCCAGGATCCAGGGGCCGGCGAGCTCCTACGAGCAGTACTTC,CARIQGPASSYEQYF
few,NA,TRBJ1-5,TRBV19,TGTGCCAGTAGAATCCTCAATCAGCCCCAGCATTTT,CASRILNQPQHF
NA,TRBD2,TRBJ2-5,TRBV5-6,TGTGCCAGCAGCTTGCAGACTAGCGCAGCCCAGTACTTC,CASSLQTSAAQYF
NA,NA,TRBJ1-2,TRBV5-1,TGCGCCAGCAGCTTTTCAGGGGATGGCTACACCTTC,CASSFSGDGYTF
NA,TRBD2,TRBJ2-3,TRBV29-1,TGCAGCGTTGAAGGTCCTAGCGGGTATACGCAGTATTTT,CSVEGPSGYTQYF
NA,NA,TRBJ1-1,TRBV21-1,TGTGCCAGCCGGGAGTTTACAGGGGCGGAGACTGAAGCTTTCTTT,CASREFTGAETEAFF
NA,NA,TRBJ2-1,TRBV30,TGTGCCTGGAGTGGAAGGGCTAGCTCCTACAATGAGCAGTTCTTC,CAWSGRASSYNEQFF
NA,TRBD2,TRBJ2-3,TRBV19,TGTGCCAGTATGGGACTAGCGGGAGTCAAGCAGTATTTT,CASMGLAGVKQYF
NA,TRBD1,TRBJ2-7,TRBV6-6,TGTGCCAGCAGTTACGACCCGACAGGGGGCCACTACGAGCAGTACTTC,CASSYDPTGGHYEQYF
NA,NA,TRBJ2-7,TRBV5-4,TGTGCCAGCAGCTTGCAAAGCCGGCTCGAGCAGTACTTC,CASSLQSRLEQYF
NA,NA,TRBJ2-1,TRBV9,TGTGCCAGCAGCGTAGAACCGGGCTCCTACAATGAGCAGTTCTTC,CASSVEPGSYNEQFF
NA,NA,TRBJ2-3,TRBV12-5,TGTGCTAGTGGTTTGGGGGGGATCGGTACGCAGTATTTT,CASGLGGIGTQYF